This T cell receptor (beta chain) was recovered during a study of blood T cell repertoires in COVID-19. This clone was seen a single time. Authors' processing steps: Quantification of nucleated cells was approximated via reference gene primer amplification. Clones were sequenced by immunoSEQ multiplex PCR, and TCRdb holds only the in-frame ones, with some missing. For V, J and clone size, that table is used; D and trimming come from the DNA. The sample lists about 150,000 clones, roughly 80% occurring once. The sequence was obtained from a man aged 50-59 years with active or convalescent COVID-19. Input material: peripheral blood.

CDR3 residues: CATRGGSLNTGELFF. The CDR3 coding sequence is TGCGCCACCCGGGGGGGCTCCCTCAACACCGGGGAGCTGTTTTTT. The rearrangement links TRBV5-1 to TRBJ2-2, with TRBD2 matching over 8 bases. The CDR3 contains 15 residues. Germline CDR1 SGHRS, CDR2 YFSETQ. The J segment lost 2 bases and the V segment lost 9 bases, leaving 9 bases of the junction unmatched.